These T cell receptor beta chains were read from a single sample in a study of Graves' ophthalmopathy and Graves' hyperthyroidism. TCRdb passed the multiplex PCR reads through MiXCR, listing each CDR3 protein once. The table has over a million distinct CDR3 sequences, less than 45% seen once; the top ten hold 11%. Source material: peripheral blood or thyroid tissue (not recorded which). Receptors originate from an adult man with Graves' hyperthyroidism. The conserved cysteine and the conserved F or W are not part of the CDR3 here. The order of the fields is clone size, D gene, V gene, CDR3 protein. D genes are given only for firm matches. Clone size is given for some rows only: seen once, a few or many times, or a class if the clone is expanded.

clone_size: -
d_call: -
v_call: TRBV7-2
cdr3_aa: ASSQGPGHNSPLH

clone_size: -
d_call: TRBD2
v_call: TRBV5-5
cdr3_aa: ASSSLGPVGLAVYEQY

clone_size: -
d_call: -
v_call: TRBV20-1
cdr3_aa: SARAFQGSNQPQH

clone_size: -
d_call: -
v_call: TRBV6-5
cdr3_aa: ASKGSISYEQY

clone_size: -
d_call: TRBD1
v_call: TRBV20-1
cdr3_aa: SARDSLGRGTDI

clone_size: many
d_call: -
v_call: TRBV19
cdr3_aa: ASSIGLGSNTEAF

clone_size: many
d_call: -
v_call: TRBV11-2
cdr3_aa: ASSMRTNAYEQY

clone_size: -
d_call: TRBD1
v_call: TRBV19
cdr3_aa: ASSSTGGRFYGYT

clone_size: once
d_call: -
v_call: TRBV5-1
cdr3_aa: ASSSPGKRGYA

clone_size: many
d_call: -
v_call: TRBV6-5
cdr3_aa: ASTRDFNSNQPQH